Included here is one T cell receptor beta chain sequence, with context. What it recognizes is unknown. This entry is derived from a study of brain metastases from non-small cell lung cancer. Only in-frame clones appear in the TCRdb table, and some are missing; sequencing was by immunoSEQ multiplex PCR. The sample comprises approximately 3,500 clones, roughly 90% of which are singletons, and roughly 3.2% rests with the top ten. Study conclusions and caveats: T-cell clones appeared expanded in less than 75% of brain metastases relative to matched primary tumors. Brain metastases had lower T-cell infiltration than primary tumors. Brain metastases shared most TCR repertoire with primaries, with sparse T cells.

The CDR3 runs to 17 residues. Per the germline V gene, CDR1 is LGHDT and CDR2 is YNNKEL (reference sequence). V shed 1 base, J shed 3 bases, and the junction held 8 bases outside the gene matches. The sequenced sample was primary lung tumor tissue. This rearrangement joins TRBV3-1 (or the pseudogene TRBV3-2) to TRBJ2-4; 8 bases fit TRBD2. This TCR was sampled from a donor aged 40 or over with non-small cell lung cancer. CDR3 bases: TGTGCCAGCAGCCAAGGAGGCAAACGGGGGGGCAAAAACATTCAGTACTTC. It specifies CASSQGGKRGGKNIQYF.